Each of the 17 T cell receptor beta chains below was sequenced from the same sample in a study of shared clonotypes between healthy human individuals. Generated by immunoSEQ multiplex PCR, the TCRdb table keeps only in-frame clones and is missing some. Here the sample spans some 2.3 million clones, more than 85% being singletons. The sample consisted of naive CD4+ T cells from PBMCs. As to subset: CD45RA+ positively selected. These receptors were obtained from a man aged 18 to 29 in good health. Some clones in this sample may be carry-over from other donors' samples.

This chain uses TRBV19 with TRBJ2-7, with TRBD1 as a possible D gene (5 bases). V was cut by 5 bases and J by 6 bases, with 20 bases left in between. Germline V lookup: CDR1 LNHDA, CDR2 SQIVND (reference sequence). CDR3 length: 15 residues. Written as DNA, the CDR3 is TGTGCCAGTAGTCCAGACAGCCCTCTGTACGGCGAGCAGTACTTC. Translated: CASSPDSPLYGEQYF.

The chain joins TRBV11-2 to TRBJ1-1, with a possible D match to TRBD1 (5 bases). CDR3 length equals 15 residues. CDR1 SGHAT and CDR2 FQNNGV come from the germline V gene. V gave up 2 bases and J gave up 11 bases, with 21 bases separating them. The CDR3 spells CASSLYLQGAERAFF. The CDR3 DNA reads TGTGCCAGCAGCTTATATTTGCAGGGCGCTGAGAGGGCTTTCTTT.

The CDR3 bases are TGTGCCAGCAGTTCCGAAGGACAGGGCCACTACAATGAGCAGTTCTTC. The encoded protein is CASSSEGQGHYNEQFF. The chain carries TRBV28 and TRBJ2-1; 8 nucleotides agree with TRBD1. Germline V gene sequence: CDR1 MDHEN, CDR2 SYDVKM. CDR3 size: 16 residues. After removal of 4 bases from V and 3 bases from J, the junction contained 8 bases not matched to a gene.

This chain connects TRBV5-6 to TRBJ2-5, with 8 bases aligning to TRBD1. V trimming: 1 base; J trimming: 3 bases; junction bases outside the gene matches: 5. This CDR3 contains 15 residues. CDR1 SGHDT and CDR2 YYEEEE come from the germline V gene. The DNA for the CDR3 is TGTGCCAGCAGCTTGCTTCCGGGACAGGAAGAGACCCAGTACTTC. This translates into CASSLLPGQEETQYF.

The chain recombines TRBV18 with TRBJ2-7; D is uncertain. CDR1 is KGHSH, CDR2 LQKENI, per germline. Trimming cost V 3 bases and J 3 bases, with 15 bases left between them. The CDR3 is 15 residues long. The CDR3 DNA sequence: TGTGCCAGCTCACCTTACACCTCTACAGACTACGAGCAGTACTTC. It codes for CASSPYTSTDYEQYF. Looking up the rest from reference TRBV18 and TRBJ2-7 gives the full variable domain: NAGVMQNPRHLVRRRGQEARLRCSPMKGHSHVYWYRQLPEEGLKFMVYLQKENIIDESGMPKERFSAEFPKEGPSILRIQQVVRGDSAAYFCASSPYTSTDYEQYFGPGTRLTVT.

This clone appeared a single time. J is TRBJ1-1 and V is TRBV10-3; D remains unclear. V was clipped by 3 bases and J by 5 bases, with 19 bases between them. The CDR3 runs 16 residues. The V gene's germline CDR1 is ENHRY and CDR2 SYGVKD. In DNA form, the CDR3 reads TGTGCCATCAGTGACCGGACTGAAAATGTGGGAACTGAAGCTTTCTTT. Its protein is CAISDRTENVGTEAFF.

The rearrangement joins TRBV7-9 to TRBJ2-3; 8 bases map to TRBD1. The trim removed 3 bases at V and 2 bases at J, leaving 10 bases unmatched. This CDR3 contains 17 residues. CDR1 is SEHNR, CDR2 FQNEAQ, per germline (reference sequence). The CDR3 here is CASSFWGQVRITDTQYF. The CDR3 DNA follows: TGTGCCAGCAGCTTTTGGGGACAGGTTCGAATCACAGATACGCAGTATTTT. The full variable domain, with the rest looked up from reference TRBV7-9 and TRBJ2-3, is DTGVSQNPRHKITKRGQNVTFRCDPISEHNRLYWYRQTLGQGPEFLTYFQNEAQLEKSRLLSDRFSAERPKGSFSTLEIQRTEQGDSAMYLCASSFWGQVRITDTQYFGPGTRLTVL.

The rearrangement links TRBV2 to TRBJ2-7; D remains unclear. The germline gives CDR1 SNHLY, CDR2 FYNNEI. CDR3 length equals 14 residues. V was cut by 0 bases and J by 5 bases, with 11 bases left in between. The CDR3 loop is CASSEAQGHNEQYF. In DNA form, the CDR3 reads TGTGCCAGCAGTGAAGCGCAAGGGCACAACGAGCAGTACTTC.

The V call is TRBV4-2, the J call TRBJ2-5, with 12 positions matching TRBD2. The CDR3 consists of 17 residues. Germline CDR1 reads LGHNA; CDR2 reads YNFKEQ. V shed 0 bases and J 5 bases; nucleotides not matched to a gene: 7. The DNA of the CDR3 is TGTGCCAGCAGCCAAGATTTTAGACTAGCGGGAGTCGAGACCCAGTACTTC. It is translated as CASSQDFRLAGVETQYF.

The CDR3 DNA sequence: TGTGCCAGCAGCTTAGCGGGTCGGAGGTACACTGAAGCTTTCTTT. This sequence encodes CASSLAGRRYTEAFF. The rearrangement links TRBV7-2 to TRBJ1-1; no reliable D call. CDR1 and CDR2 from the germline V gene are SGHTA and FQGNSA. Trimming shortened V by 0 bases and J by 3 bases, and 11 bases separated the two germline ends. The CDR3 consists of 15 residues.

The chain joins TRBV28 to TRBJ2-3; D is uncertain. Germline lookup yields CDR1 MDHEN and CDR2 SYDVKM. This CDR3 contains 16 residues. The V end was cut by 4 bases, the J end by 1 base, with 15 bases between. CDR3 loop: CASSSHSGEGTDTQYF. CDR3 bases: TGTGCCAGCAGTTCCCACTCTGGGGAAGGCACAGATACGCAGTATTTT.

The V gene is TRBV6-1, the J gene TRBJ2-1; the D gene is possibly TRBD2 (6 bases). V was shortened by 2 bases and J by 4 bases, with 12 bases between the two germline ends. Germline V CDR1 and CDR2: MNHNS, SASEGT. CDR3 length: 15 amino acids. The CDR3 spells CASSEWVAAYNEQFF. The CDR3 nucleotides read TGTGCCAGCAGTGAATGGGTAGCGGCTTACAATGAGCAGTTCTTC.

This sequence joins TRBV19 and TRBJ1-5; TRBD1 might be the D (5 bases). This CDR3 region has 15 residues. Germline CDR1 LNHDA, CDR2 SQIVND (reference sequence). Trimming took off 3 bases at V and 3 bases at J, with 12 bases between the two ends. This CDR3 is CASSISSGYNQPQHF. For the CDR3, the DNA is TGTGCCAGTAGTATTTCGTCAGGGTACAATCAGCCCCAGCATTTT.

The chain has TRBV5-4 and TRBJ1-4, with TRBD1 as a possible D gene (6 bases). The CDR3 covers 15 residues. Per germline, CDR1 SGHNT and CDR2 YYREEE (reference sequence). Trimming shortened V by 4 bases and J by 1 base, and 11 bases separated the two germline ends. CDR3 coding DNA: TGTGCCAGCAGCACCACAGGGTTAACTAATGAAAAACTGTTTTTT. It is translated as CASSTTGLTNEKLFF.

The chain links TRBV4-1 to TRBJ2-3; 8 bases are a match to TRBD1. Germline CDR1 MGHRA, CDR2 YSYEKL. V dropped 3 bases and J dropped 0; count of bases not matched to a gene: 5. The CDR3 contains 16 residues. CDR3 nucleotide sequence: TGCGCCAGCAGCCATGAAAGGACAGGGAGCACAGATACGCAGTATTTT. Residues: CASSHERTGSTDTQYF.

This chain connects TRBV28 to TRBJ1-5; no definite D call. CDR1 and CDR2 from the germline V gene are MDHEN and SYDVKM. V gave up 4 bases and J gave up 0 bases, with 10 bases separating them. The CDR3 runs 15 residues. The CDR3 here is CASSYPGSSNQPQHF. In DNA form, the CDR3 reads TGTGCCAGCAGTTACCCAGGATCTAGCAATCAGCCCCAGCATTTT.

The rearrangement uses TRBV7-9 and TRBJ2-2; D not resolved. Germline V CDR1 and CDR2: SEHNR, FQNEAQ (reference sequence). V shed 3 bases and J shed 4 bases, with 18 bases lying between them. CDR3 length: 17 residues. The CDR3 protein is CASSFWVGSLGTGELFF. CDR3 bases: TGTGCCAGCAGCTTCTGGGTAGGCTCCCTGGGCACCGGGGAGCTGTTTTTT. The entire variable domain, with the rest obtained from reference TRBV7-9 and TRBJ2-2, is as follows: DTGVSQNPRHKITKRGQNVTFRCDPISEHNRLYWYRQTLGQGPEFLTYFQNEAQLEKSRLLSDRFSAERPKGSFSTLEIQRTEQGDSAMYLCASSFWVGSLGTGELFFGEGSRLTVL.